This T cell receptor beta chain stems from a study of T-cell reconstitution after alpha-beta-depleted transplantation in children. Unique molecular identifiers were used to barcode this TCRbeta library. One entry per CDR3 protein, called by TCRdb with MiXCR from the PCR reads. This sample has hundreds of thousands of distinct CDR3 sequences, with approximately 15% found just once. Note on this clonotype: Antigen specificity is unknown.

Per the germline V gene, CDR1 is LGHNA and CDR2 is YNFKEQ. This CDR3 has 19 amino acids. Trimming took 1 base from V and 6 from J; bases not matched to a gene: 9. Overall study findings and caveats: T-cell counts and diversity at one year post-transplant came mainly from newly produced T cells. It was reported that alpha-beta T cells came from several hundred expanded graft clones (about two months after transplant).

The material was PBMCs, mostly from graft donor cells, obtained 360 days after TCRalphabeta/CD19-depleted stem cell transplant. The sequence came from a male patient aged 2-9 years who had a stem cell transplant for acute lymphoblastic leukemia, so the T cells may come from the graft donor. This sequence joins TRBV4-2 and TRBJ2-2, with 15 bases aligning to TRBD2. DNA for the CDR3: TGTGCCAGCAGCCAAGGAGGACTAGCGGGGGGGCGGGGGGCCGGGGAGCTGTTTTTT. Protein sequence: CASSQGGLAGGRGAGELFF.